In its sample, the clone carrying this T cell receptor beta chain was seen a few times. Amplification of TCR beta CDR3 regions used RNA as the template. RT-PCR in the first round (using the HTBI primer set) targeted the TCR CDR3. MiXCR was run by TCRdb on the multiplex PCR reads, yielding one entry per CDR3 protein. The repertoire includes around 490,000 distinct CDR3 sequences, 15% to 20% of them detected once, and less than 55% sits in the top ten. V was clipped by 1 base and J by 2 bases, with 18 bases between them. The CDR3 totals 16 residues. Per the germline V gene, CDR1 is DFQATT and CDR2 is SNEGSKA (reference sequence). The data stem from a study of T cells in Graves' hyperthyroidism and ophthalmopathy.

The chain couples TRBV20-1 to TRBJ2-7; D gene unclear. The sequenced material came from blood. This TCR derives from a man between 35 and 55 years old with Graves' ophthalmopathy. As DNA, the CDR3 is TGCAGTGCTAGAGTGGAGAATCCCAGGAGCGCCTACGAGCAGTACTTC. Translating gives CSARVENPRSAYEQYF.